Listed below are T cell receptor beta chains from one sample, sequenced in a study of read filtering for tumor transcriptome and immune sequencing. TCRdb fed the reads into MiXCR, producing one record per CDR3 protein. The sample consists of about 90,000 distinct CDR3 sequences, around an eighth of them appearing once. The sequencing sample was made of a population of CD138-negative cells sorted from bone marrow. These receptor sequences come from a donor aged 40 or over with multiple myeloma. Both conserved end residues are part of each CDR3. Each record gives: D gene, clone size, V gene, J gene, CDR3 protein, CDR3 DNA. A D gene is named only where the DNA matches it firmly. Clone size appears in some rows only: once, few, many, or a class for an expanded clone.

>TRBD2|many|TRBV5-4|TRBJ2-1
CASSAGTSVGEQFF
TGTGCCAGCAGCGCCGGGACTAGCGTAGGTGAGCAGTTCTTC
>TRBD1|.|TRBV6-1|TRBJ2-5
CASSIQGERETQYF
TGTGCCAGCAGTATACAGGGGGAAAGGGAGACCCAGTACTTC
>TRBD1|few|TRBV2|TRBJ1-1
CAGSSTGEAKALF
TGTGCCGGCAGTAGTACAGGGGAGGCTAAAGCTCTCTTT
>.|few|TRBV19|TRBJ1-6
CASSIDRASPLHF
TGCGCCAGTAGTATAGACAGAGCGTCACCCCTCCACTTT
>TRBD2|many|TRBV30|TRBJ2-1
CAWSAGLSYNEQFF
TGTGCCTGGAGTGCGGGACTATCCTACAATGAGCAGTTCTTC
>TRBD1|.|TRBV6-6|TRBJ2-1
CASSQGQSHNEQFF
TGTGCCAGCAGTCAGGGACAGAGCCACAATGAGCAGTTCTTC
>TRBD2|many|TRBV11-2|TRBJ2-5
CASTEWPAGGQETQYF
TGTGCCAGTACAGAGTGGCCAGCGGGAGGCCAAGAGACCCAGTACTTC
>TRBD1|many|TRBV29-1|TRBJ1-4
CSATDREDEKLFF
TGCAGCGCAACTGACAGGGAGGATGAAAAACTGTTTTTT
>TRBD1|many|TRBV3-1|TRBJ2-7
CASRRTGGYEQYF
TGTGCCAGCCGACGGACAGGGGGGTACGAGCAGTACTTC
>TRBD1|once|TRBV2|TRBJ2-5
CASSSSTGGPETQYF
TGTGCCAGCAGTTCCTCAACAGGGGGTCCAGAGACCCAGTACTTC
>.|many|TRBV5-1|TRBJ1-1
CASSLTGRNDRAFF
TGCGCCAGCAGCTTGACAGGGAGAAATGATCGTGCTTTCTTT
>TRBD2|many|TRBV5-1|TRBJ2-1
CASSLGSGKWNEQFF
TGCGCCAGCAGCTTGGGGAGCGGGAAGTGGAATGAGCAGTTCTTC
>TRBD2|many|TRBV20-1|TRBJ2-1
CSATTSGYNEQFF
TGCAGTGCGACGACTAGCGGCTACAATGAGCAGTTCTTC
>.|many|TRBV7-9|TRBJ2-5
CASSLVAETQYF
TGTGCCAGCAGCTTAGTCGCGGAGACCCAGTACTTC
>.|.|TRBV11-2|TRBJ1-1
CASSSDRNTEAFF
TGTGCCAGCAGCTCAGACAGAAACACTGAAGCTTTCTTT
>.|many|TRBV5-1|TRBJ2-1
CASSSGPPKNEQFF
TGCGCCAGCAGCTCGGGACCTCCGAAGAATGAGCAGTTCTTC
>.|many|TRBV6-6|TRBJ1-2
CATRQFFVTF
TGTGCCACCAGACAGTTCTTTGTCACCTTC
>.|many|TRBV18|TRBJ1-4
CASSPVTGLNEKLFF
TGTGCCAGCTCACCTGTGACAGGTCTTAATGAAAAACTGTTTTTT
>TRBD2|.|TRBV10-3|TRBJ2-2
CAIRTTGTSGSPHTGELFF
TGTGCCATCAGAACCACCGGGACTAGCGGGAGTCCTCACACCGGGGAGCTGTTTTTT
>TRBD1|.|TRBV7-3|TRBJ2-6
CASSAGQGAGANVLTF
TGTGCCAGCAGTGCCGGACAGGGGGCTGGGGCCAACGTCCTGACTTTC
>.|many|TRBV28|TRBJ1-1
CASRVQGTEAFF
TGTGCCAGCAGAGTCCAGGGCACTGAAGCTTTCTTT
>TRBD1|many|TRBV2|TRBJ2-3
CASTETGESDTQYF
TGTGCCAGCACCGAGACAGGGGAGTCGGATACGCAGTATTTT
>.|many|TRBV5-4|TRBJ2-7
CASRVYGLPYEQYF
TGTGCCAGCAGAGTATACGGCCTCCCCTACGAGCAGTACTTC
>.|few|TRBV27|TRBJ1-1
CASRVRGADTEAFF
TGTGCCAGCAGGGTCAGGGGCGCGGACACTGAAGCTTTCTTT
>.|.|TRBV7-9|TRBJ2-7
CASSSASAYEQYF
TGTGCCAGCAGCTCGGCCTCGGCCTACGAGCAGTACTTC
>TRBD2|many|TRBV20-1|TRBJ2-1
CSATSTSGTNEQFF
TGCAGTGCCACATCTACTAGCGGGACCAATGAGCAGTTCTTC
>.|.|TRBV7-2|TRBJ2-1
CACSLYGYNEQFF
TGTGCCTGCAGCTTATATGGGTACAATGAGCAGTTCTTC
>TRBD2|many|TRBV20-1|TRBJ2-7
CSARGTSGNYEQYF
TGCAGTGCTAGGGGGACTAGCGGCAACTACGAGCAGTACTTC
>TRBD2|many|TRBV30|TRBJ2-3
CAWSAGLATDTQYF
TGTGCCTGGAGCGCCGGACTAGCAACAGATACGCAGTATTTT
>TRBD2|.|TRBV7-3|TRBJ2-1
CASSLGLAGVYNEQFF
TGTGCCAGCAGCTTAGGACTAGCGGGAGTATACAATGAGCAGTTCTTC
>.|many|TRBV12-5|TRBJ2-1
CASGFGPYNEQFF
TGTGCTAGTGGTTTCGGGCCTTACAATGAGCAGTTCTTC
>.|.|TRBV2|TRBJ2-1
CASIAFSYNEQSF
TGTGCCAGCATCGCCTTCTCCTACAATGAGCAGTCCTTT
>.|many|TRBV28|TRBJ2-3
CASSYPMAGPLNTQYF
TGTGCCAGCAGTTATCCCATGGCGGGACCCCTGAATACGCAGTATTTT
>TRBD1|many|TRBV6-5|TRBJ2-1
CASSYRGPYNEQFF
TGTGCCAGCAGTTACAGGGGGCCGTACAATGAGCAGTTTTTC
>.|few|TRBV7-2|TRBJ2-7
CASSSPSSYEQYF
TGTGCCAGCAGCTCCCCAAGCTCCTACGAGCAGTACTTC